The T cell receptor beta chain described here comes from a study of blood T cell repertoires in COVID-19. The overall study: COVID-19 samples, acute and convalescent, were from the United States, Italy and Spain. PBMCs, B-cell-depleted T cells, or T cells were the source of the cDNA or gDNA that made up the material.

The CDR3 consists of 16 residues. Trimming took 0 bases from V and 3 from J; bases not matched to a gene: 6. CDR1 is LGHNA, CDR2 YSLEER, per germline. Profiled with immunoSEQ multiplex PCR; TCRdb holds only in-frame clones, not every one. Here the sample spans 200,000 to 250,000 clones, roughly 80% being singletons. This receptor was obtained from a woman older than 75 with active or convalescent COVID-19. V is TRBV4-3 and J is TRBJ2-7; TRBD1 aligns across 9 bases. The material sequenced was peripheral blood. For the CDR3, the DNA is TGCGCCAGCAGCCAAGACACCGGGACAGGGTTCTACGAGCAGTACTTC. This translates into CASSQDTGTGFYEQYF.